The 9 T cell receptor beta chains below come from one sample, sequenced in a study of identical twins. One entry per CDR3 protein, called by TCRdb with MiXCR from the 5' RACE reads. The table has 500,000 or so distinct CDR3 sequences, about 13% seen once. This sample was also put to use in a study of yellow fever vaccine responses in identical twins.

Input material: CD4+ T cells sorted from blood. These receptors originate from a woman aged 18-29 years in good health.

The chain has TRBV30 and TRBJ1-1, with 8 bases that match TRBD1. Germline trimming cut 5 bases from V and 6 bases from J; bases unmatched to any gene: 5. The V gene's germline CDR1 is GTSNPN and CDR2 SVGIG (reference sequence). The CDR3 extends over 12 amino acids. The CDR3 reads CAWGQGGAEAFF. The CDR3 DNA reads as TGTGCCTGGGGACAGGGAGGCGCTGAAGCTTTCTTT. Full variable domain (outside the CDR3, taken from reference TRBV30 and TRBJ1-1): SQTIHQWPATLVQPVGSPLSLECTVEGTSNPNLYWYRQAAGRGLQLLFYSVGIGQISSEVPQNLSASRPQDRQFILSSKKLLLSDSGFYLCAWGQGGAEAFFGQGTRLTVV.

This clonotype was picked up a small number of times. V and J are TRBV9 and TRBJ2-1; 7 positions agree with TRBD2. The germline V gene has CDR1 SGDLS and CDR2 YYNGEE. The CDR3 spans 18 residues. V shed 0 bases, J shed 6 bases, and the junction held 15 bases outside the gene matches. DNA for the CDR3: TGTGCCAGCAGCGTAGCTACTAGCCACCAGCGGGATCGCAATGAGCAGTTCTTC. It encodes CASSVATSHQRDRNEQFF.

This clonotype turned up a few times. The chain couples TRBV11-2 to TRBJ2-3, with 8 bases aligning to TRBD2. V lost 0 bases and J lost 7; bases outside the gene matches: 6. Germline CDR1 and CDR2: SGHAT and FQNNGV. This CDR3 has 15 residues. CDR3 in DNA: TGTGCCAGCAGCTTAGATAGGACTAGCAGACATACGCAGTATTTT. It codes for CASSLDRTSRHTQYF.

This clonotype was picked up a small number of times. The genes are TRBV20-1 and TRBJ2-5; TRBD2 matches at 10 bases. Germline values: CDR1 DFQATT, CDR2 SNEGSKA (reference sequence). The V and J ends lost 6 bases and 4 bases, in that order; junction bases with no gene match: 8. The CDR3 totals 14 residues. CDR3 sequence reads: CSAIPAGGPETQYF. CDR3 bases: TGCAGTGCCATACCAGCGGGAGGGCCAGAGACCCAGTACTTC.

CDR3 sequence (DNA): TGTGCCAGCAGCCGCGGGGGTGCAGATACGCAGTATTTT. This encodes CASSRGGADTQYF. The gene calls are TRBV3-1 and TRBJ2-3; TRBD2 matches at 7 bases. The J segment lost 4 bases and the V segment lost 4 bases, leaving 2 bases of the junction unmatched. CDR3 length: 13 amino acids. Germline V gene lookup returns CDR1 LGHDT and CDR2 YNNKEL (reference sequence).

The V and J genes are TRBV20-1 and TRBJ2-1, with a possible D match to TRBD1 (6 bases). Looked up from germline, CDR1 is DFQATT and CDR2 is SNEGSKA (reference sequence). V was shortened by 8 bases and J by 8 bases, with 19 bases between the two germline ends. This CDR3 has 13 residues. The CDR3 protein is CSTNTGYVDEQFF. CDR3 bases: TGCAGTACTAACACAGGGTATGTCGATGAGCAGTTCTTC.

This clonotype was picked up a small number of times. The rearrangement joins TRBV5-1 to TRBJ2-1; the D is unclear. CDR3 length: 17 amino acids. Germline V CDR1 and CDR2: SGHRS, YFSETQ. V gave up 3 bases and J gave up 6 bases, with 22 bases separating them. CDR3 region: CASSSTAPGRPSNEQFF. The CDR3 DNA reads as TGCGCCAGCAGCTCGACCGCCCCGGGCCGACCCTCCAATGAGCAGTTCTTC.

This clonotype was recorded many times. The chain recombines TRBV20-1 with TRBJ2-3, with 9 bases aligning to TRBD2. The CDR3 sequence is 15 residues long. J gave up 6 bases and V 5 bases, and 12 bases lay outside the gene matches. Germline V CDR1 and CDR2: DFQATT, SNEGSKA (reference sequence). CDR3 residues: CSALPGLARSDTQYF. CDR3 nucleotide sequence: TGCAGTGCTTTGCCGGGACTAGCTAGGTCGGATACGCAGTATTTT.

The chain is built from TRBV6-2 or TRBV6-3 and TRBJ2-2; 7 positions match TRBD2. J lost 4 bases, V lost 6 bases, and 14 bases had no gene match. The V gene's germline CDR1 is MNHEY and CDR2 SVGEGT. This CDR3 contains 17 residues. The CDR3 bases are TGTGCCAGCAGAAAGCCCGAATCCGGCGGGAGCACCGGGGAGCTGTTTTTT. Residues: CASRKPESGGSTGELFF.